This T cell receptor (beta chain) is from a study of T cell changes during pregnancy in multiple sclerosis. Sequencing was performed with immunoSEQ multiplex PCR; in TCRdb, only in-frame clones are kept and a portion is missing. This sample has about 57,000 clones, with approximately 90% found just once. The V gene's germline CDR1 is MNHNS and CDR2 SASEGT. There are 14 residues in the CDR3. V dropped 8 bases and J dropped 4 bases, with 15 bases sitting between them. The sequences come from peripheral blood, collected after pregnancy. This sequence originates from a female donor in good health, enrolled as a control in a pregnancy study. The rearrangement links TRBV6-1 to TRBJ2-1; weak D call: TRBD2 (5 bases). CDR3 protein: CASLQRLIYNEQFF. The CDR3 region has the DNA TGTGCCAGCTTGCAGCGGCTCATATACAATGAGCAGTTCTTC.